The 12 T cell receptor beta chains in this list originate from one sample, sequenced in a study of CD8 T cells in ankylosing spondylitis. TCRdb processed the 5' RACE reads anew with MiXCR; each CDR3 protein has one entry. The sample lists about 320,000 distinct CDR3 sequences; approximately 10% were seen once. The sequencing input was blood, either unsorted or a sorted T cell fraction (not recorded which). These TCRs come from a female donor with ankylosing spondylitis or in good health (not recorded which).

This clonotype was counted many times. The V gene is TRBV20-1, the J gene TRBJ2-1; 7 bases are a match to TRBD2. The V and J ends lost 7 bases and 5 bases, in that order; junction bases with no gene match: 8. Looked up from germline, CDR1 is DFQATT and CDR2 is SNEGSKA (reference sequence). The CDR3 has 13 amino acids. CDR3 in amino acids: CSVGTTEDNEQFF. As DNA, the CDR3 is TGCAGTGTTGGGACTACAGAAGACAATGAGCAGTTCTTC.

The CDR3 reads CASSEGPSGGPQDEQFF. CDR3 sequence (DNA): TGTGCCAGCAGTGAAGGCCCTTCGGGAGGGCCTCAGGATGAGCAGTTCTTC. The chain links TRBV2 to TRBJ2-1, with 8 bases identical to TRBD2. This CDR3 is 17 amino acids long. Germline V gene sequence: CDR1 SNHLY, CDR2 FYNNEI. V was clipped by 1 base and J by 8 bases; unmatched bases: 13.

This clonotype turned up a few times. The chain carries TRBV30 and TRBJ2-1, with a tentative D call TRBD1 (5 bases). There are 13 residues in the CDR3. CDR1 and CDR2 from the germline V gene are GTSNPN and SVGIG (reference sequence). Trimming took off 5 bases at V and 2 bases at J, with 10 bases between the two ends. This CDR3 reads CAWAQGTYNEQFF. The CDR3 DNA reads TGTGCCTGGGCTCAGGGCACCTACAATGAGCAGTTCTTC. The full variable domain, with the rest looked up from reference TRBV30 and TRBJ2-1, is SQTIHQWPATLVQPVGSPLSLECTVEGTSNPNLYWYRQAAGRGLQLLFYSVGIGQISSEVPQNLSASRPQDRQFILSSKKLLLSDSGFYLCAWAQGTYNEQFFGPGTRLTVL.

This clonotype has just a few counts. The rearrangement uses TRBV7-2 and TRBJ2-5; D gene unclear. The CDR3 sequence is 15 residues long. Deletions cut 5 bases from V and 2 bases from J, with 15 bases between. Germline V CDR1 and CDR2: SGHTA, FQGNSA. The CDR3 DNA reads as TGTGCCAGCAGCCCGGCGGCTAACCTACAAGAGACCCAGTACTTC. Translating gives CASSPAANLQETQYF.

This clonotype has a count of ten or more. The rearrangement joins TRBV5-1 to TRBJ2-7; tentative D call: TRBD1 (5 bases). This CDR3 region has 13 residues. Per the germline V gene, CDR1 is SGHRS and CDR2 is YFSETQ. V lost 0 bases, J lost 5 bases, and 9 bases lay in between. CDR3 region: CASSLGGRDEQYF. CDR3 coding DNA: TGCGCCAGCAGCTTGGGAGGCAGGGACGAGCAGTACTTC.

The sample holds many counts of this clonotype. This chain joins TRBV20-1 and TRBJ2-7, with D perhaps TRBD2 (5 bases). Trimming cost V 0 bases and J 5 bases, with 11 bases left between them. The CDR3 is 13 amino acids. Germline V lookup: CDR1 DFQATT, CDR2 SNEGSKA (reference sequence). The CDR3 region is CSARDLPGNEQYF. The CDR3 nucleotides read TGCAGTGCTAGAGATCTTCCGGGGAACGAGCAGTACTTC.

This clonotype was picked up many times. The chain carries TRBV20-1 and TRBJ2-3, with 8 bases matching TRBD1. The V and J ends lost 8 bases and 3 bases, in that order; junction bases with no gene match: 7. Germline-derived CDR1 and CDR2 are DFQATT and SNEGSKA (reference sequence). The CDR3 is 13 amino acids. The CDR3: CSFERTGTDTQYF. DNA of the CDR3: TGCAGTTTCGAAAGGACAGGGACAGATACGCAGTATTTT.

The chain is built from TRBV6-1 and TRBJ2-5; D gene uncertain. Germline CDR1 is MNHNS and CDR2 is SASEGT. The CDR3 covers 12 residues. Trimming took 8 bases from V and 4 from J, leaving 11 bases between them. The CDR3 nucleotides are TGTGCCAGCGGGCTCTTCGGAGAGACCCAGTACTTC. Translation: CASGLFGETQYF.

This clonotype was found many times. V gene TRBV10-3 combines with J gene TRBJ2-7; no firm D call. The germline V gene encodes CDR1 ENHRY and CDR2 SYGVKD. CDR3 size: 11 residues. Trimming took off 3 bases at V and 6 bases at J, with 6 bases between the two ends. For the CDR3, the DNA is TGTGCCATCAGTGATCTCGGCGAGCAGTACTTC. It encodes CAISDLGEQYF.

The chain employs TRBV5-1 and TRBJ2-1; 8 positions match TRBD2. J lost 8 bases, V lost 6 bases, and 7 bases had no gene match. CDR1 is SGHRS and CDR2 is YFSETQ in the germline V gene. The CDR3 totals 13 residues. This CDR3 reads CASNYHGRDEQFF. As DNA, the CDR3 is TGCGCCAGCAACTATCACGGGAGGGATGAGCAGTTCTTC.

Only a few counts were recorded for this clonotype. V and J are TRBV29-1 and TRBJ2-7; D is unclear. Trimming shortened V by 0 bases and J by 3 bases, and 12 bases separated the two germline ends. CDR3 size: 14 residues. The germline CDR1 and CDR2 sequences are SQVTM and ANQGSEA. Written as DNA, the CDR3 is TGCAGCGTTGAAGATCGCGAGGCCTACTACGAGCAGTACTTC. Its translation is CSVEDREAYYEQYF.

About this clonotype itself: One end of the junction varies from germline; a read error may be responsible. The rearrangement joins TRBV6-1 to TRBJ2-3, with 11 bases matching TRBD2. The germline CDR1 and CDR2 sequences are MNHNS and SASEGT. The CDR3 runs to 16 residues. The CDR3 reads CASSGRLAGSTDTRYF. CDR3 nucleotide sequence: TGTGCCAGCAGTGGGCGACTAGCGGGAAGCACAGATACGCGGTATTTT.